A selection of T cell receptor beta chains follows, all from one sample in a study of T cell responses to AZD1222 COVID-19 vaccine. The repertoire was sequenced with immunoSEQ multiplex PCR; TCRdb's copy has only in-frame clones and lacks some. The sample yields roughly 200,000 clones, approximately 89% seen once. The sequenced sample was peripheral blood, obtained 28 days after the second AZD1222 dose. Receptor source: an adult who received the AZD1222 COVID-19 vaccine. CDR3s include the opening cysteine and the closing phenylalanine or tryptophan. The D gene is left open where the match is weak. Clone size is shown for a subset of rows, as once, few, many or a class of expanded clone.

TRBV29-1	.	TRBJ2-4	.	TGCAGCGTTGAAGAGCATCTTGCCAAAAACATTCAGTACTTC	CSVEEHLAKNIQYF
TRBV2	.	TRBJ2-7	.	TGTGCCAGCAAGGTGGAGATGAGCTCCTACGAGCAGTACTTC	CASKVEMSSYEQYF
TRBV30	.	TRBJ2-1	.	TGTGCCTGGACGCGAGGTGGCTCCTACAATGAGCAGTTCTTC	CAWTRGGSYNEQFF
TRBV3-1/TRBV3-2	.	TRBJ1-6	.	TGTGCCAGCAGCCAAGGGGGGAATTCACCCCTCCACTTT	CASSQGGNSPLHF
TRBV27	.	TRBJ2-5	.	TGTGCCAGCAGTTTAGAAGGCCAAGAGACCCAGTACTTC	CASSLEGQETQYF
TRBV5-1	.	TRBJ1-2	TRBD1	TGCGCCAGCAATCTGGGACAGGAGACCTATGGCTACACCTTC	CASNLGQETYGYTF
TRBV3-1/TRBV3-2	.	TRBJ2-7	TRBD2	TGTGCCAGCAGCCAAGATGGACTAGCGGCACCGAGCTCCTACGAGCAGTACTTC	CASSQDGLAAPSSYEQYF
TRBV6-5	.	TRBJ2-3	.	TGTGCCAGCAGTTATATGGGGACAGATACGCAGTATTTT	CASSYMGTDTQYF
TRBV28	.	TRBJ1-5	TRBD1	TGTGCCAGCAGACTATCAGGGGGCGGCAATCAGCCCCAGCATTTT	CASRLSGGGNQPQHF
TRBV19	.	TRBJ1-1	.	TGTGCCAGTAAGCCAACGGTCGGGTACACTGAAGCTTTCTTT	CASKPTVGYTEAFF
TRBV5-5	.	TRBJ2-7	.	TGTGCCAGCAGCTTGGGGGACTACGAGCAGTACTTC	CASSLGDYEQYF
TRBV2	once	TRBJ2-7	.	TGTGCCAGCAGAGGGCCCGGTGCCAGCCTATACGAGCAGTACTTC	CASRGPGASLYEQYF
TRBV5-1	.	TRBJ2-7	.	TGCGCCAGCAGCTTCACTCAGAGCTACGAGCAGTACTTC	CASSFTQSYEQYF
TRBV7-9	.	TRBJ2-7	TRBD1	TGTGCCAGCAGCCCCTGGACAGGGGGCCAAGAGCAGTACTTC	CASSPWTGGQEQYF
TRBV19	once	TRBJ1-1	.	TGTGCCAGTAGTATTCTTATGGGGGCGGGGGGACACCCAGAAGCTTTCTTT	CASSILMGAGGHPEAFF
TRBV5-1	.	TRBJ1-3	.	TGCGCCAGCAGCTTGGTAGGGACCACTGGAAACACCATATATTTT	CASSLVGTTGNTIYF
TRBV6-5	.	TRBJ1-3	.	TGTGCCAGCAAACATCAGCGCTCTGGAAACACCATATATTTT	CASKHQRSGNTIYF
TRBV3-1/TRBV3-2	.	TRBJ1-2	.	TGTGCCAGCAGCCAAAGTCACCGTTTTTCTTATGGCTACACCTTC	CASSQSHRFSYGYTF
TRBV3-1/TRBV3-2	once	TRBJ2-3	.	TGTGCCAGCAGCCAAGGGGACCCTAACACAGATACGCAGTATTTT	CASSQGDPNTDTQYF
TRBV6-5	.	TRBJ1-4	.	TGTGCCAGCAGAATCCGACAGGCCGGGGAAAAACTGTTTTTT	CASRIRQAGEKLFF
TRBV24-1	.	TRBJ1-1	.	TGTGCCACCCAGCTGAGAGGGGACACTGAAGCTTTCTTT	CATQLRGDTEAFF
TRBV24-1	.	TRBJ2-2	.	TGTGCCACCAGTGATCCACCCGGGGAGCTGTTTTTT	CATSDPPGELFF
TRBV2	.	TRBJ1-5	.	TGTGCCAGCAAAACGACAGGCAATCAGCCCCAGCATTTT	CASKTTGNQPQHF
TRBV12-3/TRBV12-4	.	TRBJ2-1	.	TGTGCCAGCAGTTTAACCCGGACAGAGCAGTTCTTC	CASSLTRTEQFF
TRBV9	.	TRBJ2-5	.	TGTGCCAGCAGCCGGAGGGGCCCGCAAGAGACCCAGTACTTC	CASSRRGPQETQYF
TRBV16	.	TRBJ2-1	.	TGTGCCAGCAGCCAATCGGCGTTAACGGGTGAGCAGTTCTTC	CASSQSALTGEQFF
TRBV28	.	TRBJ1-2	.	TGTGCCAGCAGTCCACCGGGGGACATTAGGGGCTACACCTTC	CASSPPGDIRGYTF
TRBV5-1	.	TRBJ2-7	.	TGCGCCAGCAGCTTGGGGGCCGGGGTCTACGAGCAGTACTTC	CASSLGAGVYEQYF
TRBV27	.	TRBJ2-6	TRBD2	TGTGCCAGCAGCACCCAATACCTTAGCGGGCGCAGCTCTGGGGCCAACGTCCTGACTTTC	CASSTQYLSGRSSGANVLTF
TRBV27	.	TRBJ1-1	.	TGTGCCAGCAGTTCGGGCCTTTACACTGAAGCTTTCTTT	CASSSGLYTEAFF
TRBV13	.	TRBJ1-2	.	TGTGCCAGCAGCTTAGCGGGCCGGGACTATGGCTACACCTTC	CASSLAGRDYGYTF
TRBV2	.	TRBJ2-7	TRBD2	TGTGCCAGCAGGGCACGGACTAGCCTCACCGAGCAGTACTTC	CASRARTSLTEQYF
TRBV5-1	.	TRBJ2-7	TRBD2	TGCGCCAGCAGCTTTCGGCGGGAGGAGCACTCCTACGAGCAGTACTTC	CASSFRREEHSYEQYF
TRBV9	.	TRBJ1-1	.	TGTGCCAGCAGCGCCCACCGGGACACTGAAGCTTTCTTT	CASSAHRDTEAFF
TRBV3-1/TRBV3-2	.	TRBJ2-1	.	TGTGCCAGCAGTAGGATAACCTACAATGAGCAGTTCTTC	CASSRITYNEQFF
TRBV11-2	.	TRBJ2-2	TRBD1	TGTGCCAGCAGCTTAGGTCCGGGACAGGGTCACACCGGGGAGCTGTTTTTT	CASSLGPGQGHTGELFF
TRBV5-1	.	TRBJ2-6	.	TGCGCCAGCAGCTCTACCACAGGGATTTCTGGGGCCAACGTCCTGACTTTC	CASSSTTGISGANVLTF
TRBV2	.	TRBJ1-4	.	TGTGCCAGCCGGGCAGGGGTGTTAGGGGAAAAACTGTTTTTT	CASRAGVLGEKLFF
TRBV7-2	.	TRBJ2-5	.	TGTGCCAGCAGCCTGACCCTCCACGAGACCCAGTACTTC	CASSLTLHETQYF
TRBV27	.	TRBJ2-2	.	TGTGCCAGCAGCGGTGGCACCGGGGAGCTGTTTTTT	CASSGGTGELFF
TRBV27	.	TRBJ1-5	.	TGTGCCAGCAGTTCTTCCCACCGACAGCCCCAGCATTTT	CASSSSHRQPQHF
TRBV7-8	.	TRBJ1-6	.	TGTGCCAGCAGCCCATATTCTCCGCAGGGCTATAATTCACCCCTCCACTTT	CASSPYSPQGYNSPLHF
TRBV5-4	.	TRBJ1-2	.	TGTGCCAGCAGCTTGAAAGGAGGGAAGACTAACTATGGCTACACCTTC	CASSLKGGKTNYGYTF
TRBV28	.	TRBJ2-5	TRBD2	TGTGCCAGCAGTTCCCCGGGTCGAAATAGTACTAGCGCGCCGTTCGAAGAGACCCAGTACTTC	CASSSPGRNSTSAPFEETQYF
TRBV28	.	TRBJ1-1	.	TGTGCCAGCAGTCTAGTCCGAGATGAACAGGGAAACACTGAAGCTTTCTTT	CASSLVRDEQGNTEAFF
TRBV24-1	.	TRBJ1-1	.	TGTGCCACCAGTGATTTGGTGGGGACTGAAGCTTTCTTT	CATSDLVGTEAFF